This TCR beta chain emerged from a study of blood T cell repertoires in COVID-19. Study-wide background: Acute and convalescent COVID-19 specimens originated in the United States, Italy and Spain.

The CDR3 runs 15 residues. V lost 4 bases and J lost 7; bases outside the gene matches: 7. Germline assignment: CDR1 SGHRS and CDR2 YFSETQ. Two negative PCRs, clearance, or symptom resolution were required of recovered Cohort 3 donors. Authors' processing steps: Counts of nucleated cells, estimated from reference gene primer amplification, were obtained. Assay: immunoSEQ multiplex PCR; the TCRdb copy retains only in-frame clones and omits some. V, J and clone size are taken as reported in that table, and D and trimming were inferred from the DNA itself. The sample shows approximately 170,000 clones, 80% to 85% of them seen only once.

The TCR was taken from a woman between 45 and 60 years old who had recovered from COVID-19. The V call is TRBV5-1, the J call TRBJ2-7; 14 nucleotides agree with TRBD2. Sequenced sample: PBMCs or T cells enriched from blood (not recorded which). Written as DNA, the CDR3 is TGCGCCAGCAGCCCGGGACTAGCGGGAGCAGGTGAGCAGTACTTC. Translated: CASSPGLAGAGEQYF.